This T cell receptor beta chain is drawn from a study of a mutant IDH1 vaccine in newly diagnosed glioma. For the study at large: The study started vaccination 4-6 weeks after radiotherapy alone, or with temozolomide cycles.

Indicated time point: week 35, safety follow-up. All doses held 300 ug of mutant IDH1 20-mer peptide, with topical imiquimod. As concerns this clone: As yet, its antigen is unknown.

CDR3 length: 15 residues. Trimming took 3 bases from V and 4 from J, leaving 15 bases between them. Germline V gives CDR1 SGHRS, CDR2 YFSETQ. Clones were read by immunoSEQ multiplex PCR, and TCRdb kept only the in-frame ones, dropping some. This table has 53,000 or so clones, more than 65% appearing once. The receptor was derived from a man aged 35 to 55 with glioma. The sample in question was PBMCs, obtained from a glioma patient whose treatment included an IDH1 peptide vaccine. The chain is built from TRBV5-1 and TRBJ2-3; D perhaps matches TRBD2 (7 bases). The CDR3 nucleotides read TGCGCCAGCAGCTGGGCTCCGGGGGGCGCAGATACGCAGTATTTT. It translates to CASSWAPGGADTQYF.